The rows below give T cell receptor beta chains drawn from one sample of a study of Ad26.COV2.S vaccination and SARS-CoV-2 variants. This table comes from immunoSEQ multiplex PCR, and its TCRdb copy is limited to in-frame clones, with some not included. The data show about 350,000 clones, with 90% to 95% seen just once and 3% to 5% held by the top ten. The sample here was peripheral blood, taken after recovery from COVID-19. The source is a human donor who had recovered from COVID-19. Each CDR3 is given with its conserved first and last residue. The D gene is left open where the match is weak. Not all rows give a size; the values are once, few, many and, for expanded clones, a class.

D gene	clone size	J gene	V gene	CDR3 protein	CDR3 DNA
.	.	TRBJ2-1	TRBV5-1	CASRRDSSYNEQFF	TGCGCCAGCAGACGGGATAGCTCCTACAATGAGCAGTTCTTC
.	.	TRBJ1-5	TRBV6-4	CASSDPTGDNQPQHF	TGTGCCAGCAGTGACCCGACAGGAGACAATCAGCCCCAGCATTTT
TRBD2	.	TRBJ2-1	TRBV4-1	CASSQNPPFGGGTYNEQFF	TGCGCCAGCAGCCAAAACCCCCCCTTTGGCGGGGGGACGTACAATGAGCAGTTCTTC
.	.	TRBJ2-1	TRBV7-2	CASSLVGGPGTPNEQFF	TGTGCCAGCAGCTTGGTAGGGGGTCCCGGGACCCCAAATGAGCAGTTCTTC
TRBD1	.	TRBJ1-5	TRBV2	CASSAIQGGNQPQHF	TGTGCCAGCAGTGCTATACAGGGGGGAAATCAGCCCCAGCATTTT
.	.	TRBJ2-1	TRBV27	CASSFRGGGSYNEQFF	TGTGCCAGCAGTTTTCGAGGGGGCGGGAGCTACAATGAGCAGTTCTTC
.	.	TRBJ1-2	TRBV11-2	CASSKHRQSSNYGYTF	TGTGCCAGCAGCAAACACAGACAGAGTTCTAACTATGGCTACACCTTC
.	.	TRBJ1-2	TRBV11-1	CASSSHLEGYTF	TGTGCCAGCAGCTCCCATCTCGAAGGCTACACCTTC
.	.	TRBJ1-5	TRBV5-1	CASSLGGGSQPQHF	TGCGCCAGCAGCTTGGGAGGCGGTTCTCAGCCCCAGCATTTT
TRBD1	.	TRBJ2-2	TRBV29-1	CSATGQGPTGELFF	TGCAGCGCCACGGGACAGGGGCCCACCGGGGAGCTGTTTTTT
TRBD1	.	TRBJ1-4	TRBV6-5	CASRGPDRANEKLFF	TGTGCCAGCAGAGGCCCGGACAGGGCTAATGAAAAACTGTTTTTT
TRBD1	.	TRBJ1-2	TRBV12-3/TRBV12-4	CASSPDRGYGYTF	TGTGCCAGCAGTCCCGACAGGGGATATGGCTACACCTTC
.	.	TRBJ2-2	TRBV2	CASIGQGNTGELFF	TGTGCCAGCATCGGGCAGGGAAACACCGGGGAGCTGTTTTTT
.	.	TRBJ1-2	TRBV5-6	CASSSDLSVESYGYTF	TGTGCCAGCAGCTCAGACTTGAGCGTGGAGAGCTATGGCTACACCTTC
TRBD2	.	TRBJ2-5	TRBV6-5	CASSWGLAGGQETQYF	TGTGCCAGCAGTTGGGGACTAGCGGGGGGCCAAGAGACCCAGTACTTC
.	.	TRBJ1-1	TRBV19	CASSLTENTEAFF	TGTGCCAGTAGTTTGACAGAGAACACTGAAGCTTTCTTT
.	.	TRBJ2-7	TRBV2	CASNGQPPSYEQYF	TGTGCCAGCAACGGACAGCCCCCCTCCTACGAGCAGTACTTC
TRBD1	.	TRBJ1-2	TRBV10-3	CAIATGYGYTF	TGTGCCATTGCGACAGGGTATGGCTACACCTTC
TRBD2	.	TRBJ2-1	TRBV27	CASSLVLAGGSSYNEQFF	TGTGCCAGCAGTTTGGTCCTAGCGGGGGGGAGCTCCTACAATGAGCAGTTCTTC
.	.	TRBJ2-3	TRBV7-9	CASSLSRATHLSTDTQYF	TGTGCCAGCAGCTTGTCTAGGGCGACCCACCTTAGCACAGATACGCAGTATTTT
.	.	TRBJ2-1	TRBV7-9	CASSSGTGGVKQFF	TGTGCCAGCAGCTCGGGGACCGGCGGGGTAAAGCAGTTCTTC
TRBD1	.	TRBJ1-2	TRBV6-6	CASSYTGDGYTF	TGTGCCAGCAGTTATACAGGGGATGGCTACACCTTC
TRBD1	once	TRBJ1-2	TRBV4-1	CASSQRDRGMDGYTF	TGCGCCAGCAGCCAACGGGACAGGGGGATGGATGGCTACACCTTC
TRBD1	once	TRBJ1-6	TRBV2	CASSVGTGANSPLHF	TGTGCCAGCAGTGTTGGGACAGGGGCAAATTCACCCCTCCACTTT
TRBD1	.	TRBJ1-2	TRBV6-5	CASRTTGGGDGYTF	TGTGCCAGCAGAACCACAGGGGGGGGAGATGGCTACACCTTC
TRBD2	.	TRBJ2-7	TRBV27	CASSLWEGYEQYF	TGTGCCAGCAGTCTCTGGGAGGGGTACGAGCAGTACTTC
.	once	TRBJ2-7	TRBV15	CATSSDRTYEQYF	TGTGCCACCAGCTCAGATCGCACCTACGAGCAGTACTTC
.	.	TRBJ1-1	TRBV12-3/TRBV12-4	CASRGNTEAFF	TGTGCCAGCAGGGGGAACACTGAAGCTTTCTTT
.	.	TRBJ1-6	TRBV7-9	CASSHGQPRSPLHF	TGTGCCAGCAGCCACGGACAACCTCGGTCACCCCTCCACTTT
.	.	TRBJ2-2	TRBV9	CASSVGPRVYTGELFF	TGTGCCAGCAGCGTAGGACCCAGGGTGTACACCGGGGAGCTGTTTTTT
.	.	TRBJ2-7	TRBV3-1/TRBV3-2	CASSQDPSYEQYF	TGTGCCAGCAGCCAAGATCCCTCCTACGAGCAGTACTTC
.	.	TRBJ1-2	TRBV28	CASRTLDYGYTF	TGTGCCAGCAGGACGTTGGACTATGGCTACACCTTC
.	.	TRBJ1-6	TRBV7-3	CASSLKGGDSPLHF	TGTGCCAGCAGCTTAAAAGGGGGAGATTCACCCCTCCACTTT
TRBD1	.	TRBJ1-4	TRBV6-5	CASSYTGTGNEKLFF	TGTGCCAGCAGTTACACGGGGACAGGGAACGAAAAACTGTTTTTT
TRBD2	.	TRBJ2-2	TRBV5-4	CASSLVASGGGWSTGELFF	TGTGCCAGCAGCTTGGTAGCTAGCGGGGGGGGGTGGAGCACCGGGGAGCTGTTTTTT
.	few	TRBJ2-3	TRBV4-2	CASSQEQAASTDTQYF	TGTGCCAGCAGCCAAGAACAAGCGGCTAGCACAGATACGCAGTATTTT
.	.	TRBJ2-1	TRBV28	CASTHKVPGDLDRQFF	TGTGCCAGCACCCATAAAGTCCCTGGCGACCTCGATCGCCAGTTCTTC
.	.	TRBJ1-6	TRBV15	CATSRDPGDYNSPLHF	TGTGCCACCAGCAGAGATCCTGGGGATTATAATTCACCCCTCCACTTT
.	.	TRBJ1-1	TRBV18	CASSPLSEGKAEAFF	TGTGCCAGCTCACCACTGTCCGAGGGAAAAGCTGAAGCTTTCTTT
.	.	TRBJ2-4	TRBV10-2	CASSESTKNIQYF	TGCGCCAGCAGTGAGTCAACCAAAAACATTCAGTACTTC
TRBD1	.	TRBJ1-2	TRBV27	CASSRRADRGLDGYTF	TGTGCCAGCAGTCGAAGGGCGGACAGGGGGCTGGATGGCTACACCTTC
.	.	TRBJ2-3	TRBV6-5	CASSTTGAGTDTQYF	TGTGCCAGCAGTACGACTGGGGCGGGCACAGATACGCAGTATTTT
.	.	TRBJ1-6	TRBV5-6	CASSLELYNSPLHF	TGTGCCAGCAGCTTAGAGTTATATAATTCACCCCTCCACTTT
.	.	TRBJ1-5	TRBV11-2	CASSLGWGQPQHF	TGTGCCAGCAGCTTAGGTTGGGGGCAGCCCCAGCATTTT
.	.	TRBJ2-1	TRBV4-1	CASSQDVTSYNEQFF	TGCGCCAGCAGCCAAGACGTGACCTCCTACAATGAGCAGTTCTTC
.	.	TRBJ1-1	TRBV15	CATSLSDTEAFF	TGTGCCACCAGCTTGTCAGACACTGAAGCTTTCTTT
.	.	TRBJ2-3	TRBV12-5	CASGFRDTQYF	TGTGCTAGTGGTTTCCGGGATACGCAGTATTTT
.	.	TRBJ2-1	TRBV27	CASSFGIGDNEQFF	TGTGCCAGCAGTTTCGGGATCGGGGACAATGAGCAGTTCTTC
TRBD1	few	TRBJ1-2	TRBV25-1	CASRDRGLDYGYTF	TGTGCCAGCAGGGACAGGGGTCTAGATTACGGCTACACCTTC
.	.	TRBJ1-6	TRBV27	CASSFIAGDNSPLHF	TGTGCCAGCAGTTTTATTGCAGGGGACAATTCACCCCTCCACTTT
TRBD1	.	TRBJ1-2	TRBV27	CASSFGTGSGYTF	TGTGCCAGCAGCTTCGGGACAGGGTCTGGCTACACCTTC
.	.	TRBJ2-5	TRBV7-8	CASSQQAGETQYF	TGTGCCAGCAGCCAGCAGGCAGGAGAGACCCAGTACTTC
.	once	TRBJ1-2	TRBV13	CASSGEGFYGYTF	TGTGCCAGCAGCGGGGAGGGGTTCTATGGCTACACCTTC